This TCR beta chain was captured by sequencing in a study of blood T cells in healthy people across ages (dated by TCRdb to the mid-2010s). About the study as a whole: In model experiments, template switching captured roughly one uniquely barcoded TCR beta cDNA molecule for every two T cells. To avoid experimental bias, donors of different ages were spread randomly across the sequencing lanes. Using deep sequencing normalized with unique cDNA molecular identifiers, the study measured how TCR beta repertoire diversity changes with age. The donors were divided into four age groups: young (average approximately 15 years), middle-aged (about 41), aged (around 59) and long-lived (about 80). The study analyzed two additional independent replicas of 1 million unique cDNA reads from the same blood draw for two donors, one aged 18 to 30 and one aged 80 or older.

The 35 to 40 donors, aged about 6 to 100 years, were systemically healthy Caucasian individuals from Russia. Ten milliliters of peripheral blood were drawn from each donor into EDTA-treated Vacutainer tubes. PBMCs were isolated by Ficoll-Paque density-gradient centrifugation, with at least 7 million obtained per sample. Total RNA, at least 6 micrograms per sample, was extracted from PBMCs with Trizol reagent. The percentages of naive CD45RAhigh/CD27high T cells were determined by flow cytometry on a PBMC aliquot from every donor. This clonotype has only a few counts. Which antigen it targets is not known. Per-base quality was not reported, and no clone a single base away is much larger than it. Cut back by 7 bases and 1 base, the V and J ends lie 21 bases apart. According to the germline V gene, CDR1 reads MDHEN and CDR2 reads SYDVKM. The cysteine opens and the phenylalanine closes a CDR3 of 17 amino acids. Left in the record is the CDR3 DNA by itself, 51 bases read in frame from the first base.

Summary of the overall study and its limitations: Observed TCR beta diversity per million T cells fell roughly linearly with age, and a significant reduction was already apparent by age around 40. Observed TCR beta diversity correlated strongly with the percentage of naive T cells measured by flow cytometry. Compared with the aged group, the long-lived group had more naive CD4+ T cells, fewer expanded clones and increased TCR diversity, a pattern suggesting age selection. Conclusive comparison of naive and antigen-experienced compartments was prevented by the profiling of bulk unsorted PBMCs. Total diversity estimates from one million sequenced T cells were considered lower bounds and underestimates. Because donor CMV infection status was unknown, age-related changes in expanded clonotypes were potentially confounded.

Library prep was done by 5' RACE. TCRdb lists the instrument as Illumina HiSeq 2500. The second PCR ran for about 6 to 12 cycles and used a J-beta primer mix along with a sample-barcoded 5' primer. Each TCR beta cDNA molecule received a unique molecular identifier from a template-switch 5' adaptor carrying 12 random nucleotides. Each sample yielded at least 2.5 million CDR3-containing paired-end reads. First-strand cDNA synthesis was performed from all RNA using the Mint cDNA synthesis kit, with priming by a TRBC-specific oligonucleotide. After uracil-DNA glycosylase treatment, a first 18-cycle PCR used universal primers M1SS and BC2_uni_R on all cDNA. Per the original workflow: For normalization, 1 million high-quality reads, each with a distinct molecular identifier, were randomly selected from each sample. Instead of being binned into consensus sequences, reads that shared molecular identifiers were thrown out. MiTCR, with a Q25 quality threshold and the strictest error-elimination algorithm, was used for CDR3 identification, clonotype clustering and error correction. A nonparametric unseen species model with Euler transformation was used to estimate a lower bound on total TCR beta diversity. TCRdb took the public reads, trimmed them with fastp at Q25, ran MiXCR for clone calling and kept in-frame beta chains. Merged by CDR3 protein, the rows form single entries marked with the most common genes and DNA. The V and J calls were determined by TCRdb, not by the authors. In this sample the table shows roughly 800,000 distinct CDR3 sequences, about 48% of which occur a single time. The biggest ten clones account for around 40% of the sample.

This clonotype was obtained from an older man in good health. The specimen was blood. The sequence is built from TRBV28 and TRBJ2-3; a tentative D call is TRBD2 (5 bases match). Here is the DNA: TGTGCCAGCACATTGTTGCCCTACGGGGTCGGCACAGATACGCAGTATTTT. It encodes CASTLLPYGVGTDTQYF.